The clone carrying this TCR beta chain has a handful of counts. The target antigen is unknown. TCRalpha and TCRbeta libraries used 5'RACE with constant-segment primers and UMIs. From the 5' RACE reads, TCRdb called clonotypes with MiXCR, one entry per CDR3 protein. The table has 65,000 to 95,000 distinct CDR3 sequences, 9.5% to 15% seen once. Trimming removed 0 bases from V and 4 bases from J; junction bases left unmatched: 10. The germline CDR1 and CDR2 sequences are SGDLS and YYNGEE. The CDR3 is 17 residues long. These data originate in a study of T-cell memory formation after mild COVID-19. Turning to the study itself: TCR clusters largely stayed donor specific. Study-wide results and limits: Clones shrinking between day 15 and 85 showed a balanced CD4/CD8 split, and those that grew later tilted toward CD4+. Among CD4+ contracting clones, most were CM and EM, and CD8+ ones EMRA.

This TCR was sampled from a man aged 18 to 29 who had mild COVID-19 (a few samples of this study predate the infection). Cell type and time point are not known. Sample: PBMCs or a T cell subset sorted from them (not recorded which). This sequence joins TRBV9 and TRBJ2-5, with 9 bases matching TRBD2. The CDR3 here is CASSVGAGGPIGETQYF. For the CDR3, the DNA is TGTGCCAGCAGCGTAGGAGCGGGGGGCCCTATTGGAGAGACCCAGTACTTC.